This entry is about one T cell receptor (beta chain). Its antigen is currently unknown. The data are from a study of OX40 agonist ivuxolimab in advanced cancers. The wider study: Patients received ivuxolimab, an intravenous treatment, every 2 weeks at 0.01 to 10 mg/kg. Dose-escalation cases comprised hepatocellular carcinoma, melanoma, renal cell or head and neck cancer.

Repertoires were generated with immunoSEQ multiplex PCR, while TCRdb's copy carries only in-frame clones and drops some. Of over 80,000 clones listed, roughly 91% are singletons. Baseline was the first blood sampling point, followed by cycle 4 day 1 and cycle 7 day 1. Study results and caveats: Low clonal expansion, among the lowest seen, marked partial responders at 0.1-3.0 mg/kg.

The germline V and J ends were trimmed by 0 bases and 3 bases, with 3 bases remaining between them. The CDR3 runs to 12 residues. Germline values: CDR1 ENHRY, CDR2 SYGVKD. The origin of this receptor is an adult with an advanced solid tumor such as melanoma, head and neck, liver or kidney cancer. The sequencing used CD4+ or CD8+ T cells sorted from blood, collected in a trial of the OX40 agonist ivuxolimab. The chain carries TRBV10-3 and TRBJ2-7; D is unresolved. CDR3 sequence reads: CAISESLYEQYF. In nucleotides, the CDR3 is TGTGCCATCAGTGAGTCCCTCTACGAGCAGTACTTC.